This record concerns one T cell receptor (beta chain) sequence. The sample belongs to a study of shared clonotypes between healthy human individuals. Spread over ten immunoSEQ deep assay plates, unsorted PBMC DNA underwent sequencing. Some clones are missing from TCRdb's copy, which holds only in-frame ones; the method was immunoSEQ multiplex PCR. The data contain 530,000 or so clones, about 75% of them singletons. Germline-derived CDR1 and CDR2 are MNHNS and SASEGT. V gave up 2 bases and J gave up 5 bases, with 9 bases separating them. The CDR3 length is 13 residues. Input material: PBMCs. The clonotype was recovered from a woman in her thirties or forties in good health. Some clones in this sample may be carry-over from other donors' samples. The chain carries TRBV6-1 and TRBJ1-1; D is unresolved. The CDR3 sequence is CASSEFGRTEAFF. CDR3 sequence (DNA): TGTGCCAGCAGTGAATTTGGGCGAACTGAAGCTTTCTTT.